This T cell receptor (beta chain) derives from a study of T cell repertoires and HLA-DP antigens. The overall study: Alloantigens: one with one groove difference and one with under 11 differences versus self. Average DNA input: roughly 0.2 ug for CD137+CD4+ sorts, 1,200 ng pre-culture. General study points: Responder cells were total CD4+ cells with a HeLa antigen-presenting system.

This clone was detected only once. Its target is not known. The CDR3 contains 13 residues. The ends lost 6 bases at V and 9 bases at J; junction bases unmatched: 8. Per germline, CDR1 MNHEY and CDR2 SVGAGI. Here immunoSEQ multiplex PCR was the method, and the copy in TCRdb shows in-frame clones only, minus some. The sample lists some 110,000 clones, about 92% occurring once. Sequenced sample: CD4+ T cells from PBMCs. The chain employs TRBV6-5 and TRBJ2-1, with 7 bases aligning to TRBD1. This sequence was found in a woman between 18 and 30 years old in good health and CMV-seronegative. The CDR3 spells CASSSLGTAEQFF. The CDR3 coding sequence is TGTGCCAGCAGCTCCCTCGGGACAGCTGAGCAGTTCTTC.